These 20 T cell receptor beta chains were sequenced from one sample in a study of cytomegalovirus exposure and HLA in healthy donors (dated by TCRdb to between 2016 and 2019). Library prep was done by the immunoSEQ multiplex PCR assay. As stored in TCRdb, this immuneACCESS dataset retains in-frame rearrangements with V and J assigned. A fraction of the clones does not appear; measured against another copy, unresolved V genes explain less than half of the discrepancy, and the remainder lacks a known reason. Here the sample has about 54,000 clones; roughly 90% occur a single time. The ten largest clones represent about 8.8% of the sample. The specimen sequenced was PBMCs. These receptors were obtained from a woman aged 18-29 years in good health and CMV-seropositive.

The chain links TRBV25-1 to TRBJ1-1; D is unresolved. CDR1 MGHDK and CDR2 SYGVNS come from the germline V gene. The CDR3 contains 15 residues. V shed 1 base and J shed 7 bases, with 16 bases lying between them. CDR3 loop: CASSEFGRGPFEAFF. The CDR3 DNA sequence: TGTGCCAGCAGTGAATTTGGTCGCGGGCCCTTTGAAGCTTTCTTT.

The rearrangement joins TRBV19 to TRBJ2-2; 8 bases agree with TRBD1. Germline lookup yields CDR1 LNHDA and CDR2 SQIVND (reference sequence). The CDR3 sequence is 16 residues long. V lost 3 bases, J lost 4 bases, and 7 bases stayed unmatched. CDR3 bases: TGTGCCAGTAGTATCACGACAGGGGTCGTCACCGGGGAGCTGTTTTTT. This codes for CASSITTGVVTGELFF.

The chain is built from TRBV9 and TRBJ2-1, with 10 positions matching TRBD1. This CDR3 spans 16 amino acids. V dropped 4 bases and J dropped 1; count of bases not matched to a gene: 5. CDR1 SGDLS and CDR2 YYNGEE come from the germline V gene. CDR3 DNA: TGTGCCAGCAGCCTCCGGGACAGGGGTTCCTACAATGAGCAGTTCTTC. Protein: CASSLRDRGSYNEQFF.

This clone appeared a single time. The CDR3 reads CASSLSNGRRDTEAFF. The CDR3 DNA sequence: TGTGCCAGCAGCTTGAGTAATGGGCGGCGGGACACTGAAGCTTTCTTT. The chain links TRBV5-6 to TRBJ1-1; D is unclear. Germline assignment: CDR1 SGHDT and CDR2 YYEEEE. The CDR3 runs 16 residues. V shed 1 base and J shed 3 bases, with 16 bases lying between them.

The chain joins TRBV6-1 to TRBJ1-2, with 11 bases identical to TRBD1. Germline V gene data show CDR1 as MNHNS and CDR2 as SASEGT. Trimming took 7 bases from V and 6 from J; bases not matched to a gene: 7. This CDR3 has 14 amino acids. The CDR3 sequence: CASMGTGGFHGYTF. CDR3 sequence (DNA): TGTGCCAGCATGGGGACAGGGGGGTTCCATGGCTACACCTTC.

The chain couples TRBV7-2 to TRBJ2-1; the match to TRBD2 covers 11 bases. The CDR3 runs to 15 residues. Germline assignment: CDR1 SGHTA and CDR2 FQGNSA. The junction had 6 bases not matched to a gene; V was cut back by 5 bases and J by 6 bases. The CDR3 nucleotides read TGTGCCAGCAGCGTCGGACTAGCGGGCTCCAATGAGCAGTTCTTC. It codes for CASSVGLAGSNEQFF.

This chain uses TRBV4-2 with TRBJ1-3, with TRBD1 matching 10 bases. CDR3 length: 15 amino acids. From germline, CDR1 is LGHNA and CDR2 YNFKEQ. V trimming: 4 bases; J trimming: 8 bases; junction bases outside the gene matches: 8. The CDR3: CASSRGGTGVDTIYF. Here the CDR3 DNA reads TGTGCCAGCAGCCGAGGAGGGACAGGGGTTGACACCATATATTTT.

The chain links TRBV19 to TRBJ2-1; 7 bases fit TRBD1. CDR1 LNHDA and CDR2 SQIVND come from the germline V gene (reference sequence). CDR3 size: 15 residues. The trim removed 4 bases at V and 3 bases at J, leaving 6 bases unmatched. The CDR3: CASSTGQANYNEQFF. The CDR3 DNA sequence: TGTGCCAGTAGTACCGGACAGGCTAACTACAATGAGCAGTTCTTC.

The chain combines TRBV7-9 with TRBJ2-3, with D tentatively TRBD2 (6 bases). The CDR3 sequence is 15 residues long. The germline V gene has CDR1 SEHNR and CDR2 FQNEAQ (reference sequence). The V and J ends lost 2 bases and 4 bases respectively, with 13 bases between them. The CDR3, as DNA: TGTGCCAGCAGCTTAAACGGTCGGGGGTCAGATACGCAGTATTTT. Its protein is CASSLNGRGSDTQYF.

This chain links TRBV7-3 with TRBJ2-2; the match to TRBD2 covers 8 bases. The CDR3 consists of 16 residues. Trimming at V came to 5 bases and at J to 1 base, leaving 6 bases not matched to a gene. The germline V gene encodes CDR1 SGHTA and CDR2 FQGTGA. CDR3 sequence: CASSLSGGKNTGELFF. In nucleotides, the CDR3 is TGTGCCAGCAGCCTCTCGGGGGGGAAGAACACCGGGGAGCTGTTTTTT.

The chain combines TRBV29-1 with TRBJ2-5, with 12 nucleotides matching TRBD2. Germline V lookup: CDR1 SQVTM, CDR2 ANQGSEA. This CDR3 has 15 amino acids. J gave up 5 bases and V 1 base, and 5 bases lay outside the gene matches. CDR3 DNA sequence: TGCAGCGTTGAAGGGACTAGCGGGACCTGGGAGACCCAGTACTTC. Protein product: CSVEGTSGTWETQYF.

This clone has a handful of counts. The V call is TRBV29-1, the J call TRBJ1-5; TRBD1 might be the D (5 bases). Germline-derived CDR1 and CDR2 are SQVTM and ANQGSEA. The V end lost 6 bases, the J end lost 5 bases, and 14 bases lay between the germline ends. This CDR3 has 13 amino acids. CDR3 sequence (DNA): TGCAGCGTCGGGGAGGGGATGGATCAGCCCCAGCATTTT. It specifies CSVGEGMDQPQHF.

Here the CDR3 reads CSVGQGGYTGELFF. CDR3 bases: TGCAGCGTTGGCCAAGGGGGCTACACCGGGGAGCTGTTTTTT. The V call is TRBV29-1, the J call TRBJ2-2, with TRBD1 matching 7 bases. The germline gives CDR1 SQVTM, CDR2 ANQGSEA. The junction had 5 bases not matched to a gene; V was cut back by 4 bases and J by 3 bases. This CDR3 region has 14 residues.

The CDR3 DNA sequence: TGTGCCAGCAGCTTGCCCCCCAGCGGTGGGGGAGGGGACGGCTACACCTTC. This codes for CASSLPPSGGGGDGYTF. This rearrangement joins TRBV5-4 to TRBJ1-2; perhaps TRBD1 as D (5 bases). V was cut by 1 base and J by 8 bases, with 24 bases left in between. The CDR3 contains 17 residues. Per germline, CDR1 SGHNT and CDR2 YYREEE (reference sequence).

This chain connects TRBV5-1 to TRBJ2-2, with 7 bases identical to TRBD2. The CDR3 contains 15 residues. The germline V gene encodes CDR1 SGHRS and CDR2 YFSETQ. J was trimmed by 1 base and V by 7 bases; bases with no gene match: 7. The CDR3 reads CASRTGGQNTGELFF. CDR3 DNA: TGCGCCAGCCGGACGGGGGGTCAGAACACCGGGGAGCTGTTTTTT.

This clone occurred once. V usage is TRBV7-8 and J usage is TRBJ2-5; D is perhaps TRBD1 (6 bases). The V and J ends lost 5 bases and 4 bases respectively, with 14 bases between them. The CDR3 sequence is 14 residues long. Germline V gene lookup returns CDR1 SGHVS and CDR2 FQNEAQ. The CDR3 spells CASSTTGWGETQYF. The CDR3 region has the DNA TGTGCCAGCAGCACAACAGGGTGGGGAGAGACCCAGTACTTC.

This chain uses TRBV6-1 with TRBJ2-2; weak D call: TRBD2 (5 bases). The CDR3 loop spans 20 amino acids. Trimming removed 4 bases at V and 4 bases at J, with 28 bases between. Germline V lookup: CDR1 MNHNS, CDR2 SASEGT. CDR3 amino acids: CASSAPPGVAWRVLTGELFF. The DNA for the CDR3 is TGTGCCAGCAGTGCACCACCAGGAGTAGCGTGGAGAGTGCTCACCGGGGAGCTGTTTTTT.

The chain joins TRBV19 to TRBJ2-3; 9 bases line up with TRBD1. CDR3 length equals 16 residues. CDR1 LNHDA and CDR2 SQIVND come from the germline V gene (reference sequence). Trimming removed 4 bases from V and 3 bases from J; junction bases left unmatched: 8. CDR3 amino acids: CASSTTGTGITDTQYF. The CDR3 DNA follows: TGTGCCAGTAGTACAACCGGGACAGGGATAACAGATACGCAGTATTTT.

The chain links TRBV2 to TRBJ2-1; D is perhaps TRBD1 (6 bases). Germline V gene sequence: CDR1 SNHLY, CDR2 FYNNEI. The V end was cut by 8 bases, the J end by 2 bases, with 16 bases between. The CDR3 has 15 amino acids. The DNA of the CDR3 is TGTGCCAGCGACAGTCTGGGGGCGGCCTACAATGAGCAGTTCTTC. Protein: CASDSLGAAYNEQFF.

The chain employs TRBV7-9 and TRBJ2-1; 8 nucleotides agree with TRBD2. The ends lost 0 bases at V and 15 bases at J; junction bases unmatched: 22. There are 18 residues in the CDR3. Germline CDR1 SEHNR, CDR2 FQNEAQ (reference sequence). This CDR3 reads CASSLALGIAGPKAPWFF. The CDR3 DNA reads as TGTGCCAGCAGCTTAGCGCTTGGAATAGCGGGGCCTAAAGCCCCGTGGTTCTTC.